This is a list of T cell receptor beta chains from one sample in a study of blood T cell repertoires in COVID-19. Sequencing was performed with immunoSEQ multiplex PCR; in TCRdb, only in-frame clones are kept and a portion is missing. The sample lists roughly 100,000 clones, roughly two thirds occurring once. The source material was peripheral blood. Source of these receptors: a human donor with acute or convalescent COVID-19. The donor label of this sample is uncertain. Each CDR3 is given with its conserved first and last residue. D genes are given only for firm matches. For some rows the clone size is stated as once, few or many, or as a class when expanded; others skip it.

size	J	V	D	DNA	CDR3
.	TRBJ1-3	TRBV6-5	.	TGTGCCAGCAAAGGGGTCGGAAACACCATATATTTT	CASKGVGNTIYF
few	TRBJ1-1	TRBV3-1/TRBV3-2	.	TGTGCCAGCAGCCAAGGGGCAAGTGGGACAAACACTGAAGCTTTCTTT	CASSQGASGTNTEAFF
.	TRBJ1-4	TRBV4-2	.	TGTGCCAGCAGCCAATCCCAGGGAAAAAATGAAAAACTGTTTTTT	CASSQSQGKNEKLFF
.	TRBJ1-1	TRBV18	TRBD1	TGTGCCAGCTCATCATCGAAGGGGGCTGGGACTGAAGCTTTCTTT	CASSSSKGAGTEAFF
.	TRBJ1-3	TRBV6-1	.	TGTGCCAGCAGTGAAGGTTCCCTTCGAAACACCATATATTTT	CASSEGSLRNTIYF
.	TRBJ2-5	TRBV7-2	.	TGTGCCAGCAGCTTAAGTCTAACGGGGGAGACCCAGTACTTC	CASSLSLTGETQYF
.	TRBJ2-1	TRBV9	TRBD2	TGTGCCAGCAGCGTAGCGCCTAGCGGGGATGGTGAGCAGTTCTTC	CASSVAPSGDGEQFF
.	TRBJ1-3	TRBV6-2/TRBV6-3	.	TGTGCCAGCAGTTACGAGAGAAACACCATATATTTT	CASSYERNTIYF
many	TRBJ2-3	TRBV6-1	.	TGTGCCAGCAGTGAACAACGGGGAGATACGCAGTATTTT	CASSEQRGDTQYF
.	TRBJ2-2	TRBV9	TRBD1	TGTGCCAGCAGCCCTCGGACAGGGGCTAACGGGGAGCTGTTTTTT	CASSPRTGANGELFF
.	TRBJ1-1	TRBV20-1	.	TGCAGTGCTAGTACTTTACAGGGAGAGGGCACTGAAGCTTTCTTT	CSASTLQGEGTEAFF
once	TRBJ1-6	TRBV15	TRBD1	TGTGCCACCAGCAGAAGACAGGGTTGGAATTCACCCCTCCACTTT	CATSRRQGWNSPLHF
few	TRBJ1-5	TRBV4-2	TRBD1	TGTGCCAGCAGCCAAGAGATTGCAAGGGGGCGCGCTCAGCCCCAGCATTTT	CASSQEIARGRAQPQHF
.	TRBJ2-6	TRBV19	.	TGTGCCAGTAGTACGGACAGCCTAGACGTCAACGTCCTGACTTTC	CASSTDSLDVNVLTF
few	TRBJ2-5	TRBV7-3	.	TGTGCCAGCAGCTCAGGGGAATCAGAGACCCAGTACTTC	CASSSGESETQYF
.	TRBJ1-5	TRBV19	TRBD1	TGTGCCAGTAGCAGGACAGGGGTTAGCAATCAGCCCCAGCATTTT	CASSRTGVSNQPQHF
.	TRBJ2-5	TRBV7-9	.	TGTGCCAGCAGCTTACAGGGTACTGGGACCCAGTACTTC	CASSLQGTGTQYF
few	TRBJ1-2	TRBV5-1	.	TGCGCCAGCAGTCTTCGGGGGGAAACTAACTATGGCTACACCTTC	CASSLRGETNYGYTF
once	TRBJ1-4	TRBV5-1	.	TGCGCCAGCAGCTTGGGTCCGGCAGGTGAAAGTGAAAAACTGTTTTTT	CASSLGPAGESEKLFF
.	TRBJ1-2	TRBV5-1	.	TGCGCCAGCAGCCTCTCAGCTAACTATGGCTACACCTTC	CASSLSANYGYTF
.	TRBJ2-1	TRBV12-3/TRBV12-4	.	TGTGCCAGCAGAGCTGCCTACAATGAGCAGTTCTTC	CASRAAYNEQFF
.	TRBJ1-5	TRBV11-2	TRBD1	TGTGCCAGCAGCCCGGGACAGAGAAATCAGCCCCAGCATTTT	CASSPGQRNQPQHF
.	TRBJ1-2	TRBV5-1	TRBD1	TGCGCCAGCAGCTTGGGACAGGGTATTCTATACTATGGCTACACCTTC	CASSLGQGILYYGYTF
.	TRBJ1-1	TRBV5-1	TRBD1	TGCGCCAGCAGTTACGGGACAGGGTACACTGAAGCTTTCTTT	CASSYGTGYTEAFF
few	TRBJ1-5	TRBV6-9	.	TGTGCCAGCAGTCGGAACTATAGCAATCAGCCCCAGCATTTT	CASSRNYSNQPQHF
.	TRBJ2-5	TRBV7-9	.	TGTGCCAGCAGCTTCTTCCAGGAGACCCAGTACTTC	CASSFFQETQYF
.	TRBJ2-5	TRBV28	TRBD1	TGTGCCAGCAGTTTGGACAGGGAAGAGACCCAGTACTTC	CASSLDREETQYF
.	TRBJ2-2	TRBV24-1	.	TGTGCCACCAGTGATCAAAGGCAGGCCAACTCCGGGGAGCTGTTTTTT	CATSDQRQANSGELFF
.	TRBJ1-1	TRBV6-5	.	TGTGCCAGCACGTTCACTGAAGCTTTCTTT	CASTFTEAFF
few	TRBJ2-1	TRBV5-5	TRBD1	TGTGCCAGCAGCTTGGAACCAAGACAGGGGGCTAATGAGCAGTTCTTC	CASSLEPRQGANEQFF
once	TRBJ2-7	TRBV28	.	TGTGCCAGCAGAACAGGGAACCCCTACGAGCAGTACTTC	CASRTGNPYEQYF
few	TRBJ1-6	TRBV2	.	TGTGCCAGCAGCCCGGGGAATTCACCCCTCCACTTT	CASSPGNSPLHF
.	TRBJ2-1	TRBV9	.	TGTGCCAGCAGCCCCCCCCTGGGTACGCGGGACAATGAGCAGTTCTTC	CASSPPLGTRDNEQFF
.	TRBJ1-1	TRBV28	TRBD1	TGTGCCAGCAGTTCGTACCGGGACAGGGGTGTGCCGACTGAAGCTTTCTTT	CASSSYRDRGVPTEAFF
few	TRBJ1-2	TRBV13	.	TGTGCCAGCAGCTACCTGCAGGTTAACTATGGCTACACCTTC	CASSYLQVNYGYTF
.	TRBJ2-1	TRBV5-1	TRBD2	TGCGCCAGCAGCTCCGGAGCGGGGGAACACAATGAGCAGTTCTTC	CASSSGAGEHNEQFF
.	TRBJ2-3	TRBV7-3	TRBD2	TGTGCCAGCGGCACCAGAGCGGGGGGCCCCACAGATACGCAGTATTTT	CASGTRAGGPTDTQYF
.	TRBJ1-5	TRBV19	TRBD1	TGTGCCAGTAGAGGGACAGGGGGCTTCATTAGCAATCAGCCCCAGCATTTT	CASRGTGGFISNQPQHF
.	TRBJ1-1	TRBV5-1	TRBD1	TGCGCCAGCAGCCTCTTAGGGACAGGGGTTCTTATGAACACTGAAGCTTTCTTT	CASSLLGTGVLMNTEAFF
.	TRBJ2-7	TRBV7-3	.	TGTGCCAGCAGCTGCGGGGACAGTTTGTCCTACGAGCAGTACTTC	CASSCGDSLSYEQYF
few	TRBJ2-1	TRBV5-6	.	TGTGCCAGCAGCGTCCCCGGGTGGGAGCAGTTCTTC	CASSVPGWEQFF
few	TRBJ2-6	TRBV4-1	.	TGCGCCAGCAGCATGACCCAACAGGGTTCTGGGGCCAACGTCCTGACTTTC	CASSMTQQGSGANVLTF
many	TRBJ2-7	TRBV4-1	.	TGCGCCAGCAGCCTCGACGGGGAGCAGTACTTC	CASSLDGEQYF
.	TRBJ1-5	TRBV6-2/TRBV6-3	.	TGTGCCAGCAGTTACTCGGGCAGGGGCAATCAGCCCCAGCATTTT	CASSYSGRGNQPQHF
.	TRBJ1-2	TRBV2	.	TGTGCCAGCACCCTAACACGACATCCATCTTATGGCTACACCTTC	CASTLTRHPSYGYTF